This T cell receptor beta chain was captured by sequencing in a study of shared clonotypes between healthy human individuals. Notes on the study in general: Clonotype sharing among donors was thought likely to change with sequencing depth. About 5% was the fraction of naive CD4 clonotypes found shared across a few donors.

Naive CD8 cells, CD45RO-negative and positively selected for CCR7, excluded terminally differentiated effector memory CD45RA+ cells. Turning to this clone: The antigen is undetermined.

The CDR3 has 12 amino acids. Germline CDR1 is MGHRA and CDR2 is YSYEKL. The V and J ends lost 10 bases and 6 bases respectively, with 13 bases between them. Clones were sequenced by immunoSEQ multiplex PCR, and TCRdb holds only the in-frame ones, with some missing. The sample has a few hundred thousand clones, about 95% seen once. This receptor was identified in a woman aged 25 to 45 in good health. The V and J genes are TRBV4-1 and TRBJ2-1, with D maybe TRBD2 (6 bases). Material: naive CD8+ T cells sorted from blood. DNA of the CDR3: TGCGCCACGGACGGGGGAGGCAATGAGCAGTTCTTC. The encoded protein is CATDGGGNEQFF.